This is a list of T cell receptor beta chains from one sample in a study of monozygotic twins with inflammatory bowel disease. Each CDR3 protein gets one entry in TCRdb, which reprocessed the 5' RACE reads and gives no DNA. The listing contains around 400,000 distinct CDR3 sequences. The source material was blood. The receptors come from a human donor with ulcerative colitis or Crohn's disease, or a healthy co-twin of an affected twin (not recorded which). CDR3s include the opening cysteine and the closing phenylalanine or tryptophan.

j_call | v_call | cdr3_aa
TRBJ2-5 | TRBV9 | CASSVGTTQETQYF
TRBJ2-3 | TRBV11-2 | CASSKNRGLAGAADTQYF
TRBJ2-1 | TRBV7-6 | CASSLGSWGYNEQFF
TRBJ1-2 | TRBV7-2 | CASSHDRQYGYTF
TRBJ2-7 | TRBV10-3 | CAISEADRAEQYF
TRBJ2-2 | TRBV20-1 | CSARGVGGSNTGELFF
TRBJ2-1 | TRBV20-1 | CSAGGPRSNEQFF
TRBJ2-1 | TRBV5-1 | CASSPDLGRNNEQFF
TRBJ1-2 | TRBV20-1 | CSARDLFETSSGYTF
TRBJ1-5 | TRBV24-1 | CATSDPGGGNQPQHF
TRBJ2-1 | TRBV7-2 | CASSLGSGGAYNEQFF
TRBJ2-2 | TRBV11-1 | CASSLDKNTGTPSGELFF
TRBJ2-7 | TRBV27 | CASSDRTSGASYEQYF
TRBJ1-5 | TRBV19 | CASNHAGGSQPQHF
TRBJ2-1 | TRBV5-1 | CASSWRGNEQFF
TRBJ2-1 | TRBV10-3 | CAIHATSYNEQFF
TRBJ1-6 | TRBV15 | CATSSGGGQGSPLHF
TRBJ2-1 | TRBV28 | CASSLGGMGSYNEQFF
TRBJ1-5 | TRBV28 | CASSFRGPQPQHF
TRBJ2-1 | TRBV5-1 | CASSSGNSGRSEQFF